These 19 T cell receptor beta chains were sequenced from one sample in a study of T cell repertoires in ileal Crohn's disease. The data were produced by immunoSEQ multiplex PCR, yet TCRdb's version contains in-frame clones alone and is incomplete. The repertoire holds roughly 5,000 clones, with roughly 84% as singletons. Sequences were obtained from ileal tissue. Every receptor here comes from an adult with Crohn's disease.

The CDR3 sequence: CSTQGDREAFF. The DNA of the CDR3 is TGCAGTACGCAGGGGGATAGGGAAGCTTTCTTT. The J gene is TRBJ1-1, the V gene TRBV20-1, with TRBD1 matching 7 bases. The CDR3 covers 11 residues. Per the germline V gene, CDR1 is DFQATT and CDR2 is SNEGSKA (reference sequence). The ends lost 8 bases at V and 8 bases at J; junction bases unmatched: 8.

The chain couples TRBV27 to TRBJ2-7; 7 bases agree with TRBD2. CDR3 size: 12 residues. CDR1 and CDR2 from the germline V gene are MNHEY and SMNVEV (reference sequence). The junction had 3 bases not matched to a gene; V was cut back by 3 bases and J by 7 bases. The DNA of the CDR3 is TGTGCCAGCAGTTTCCTCGGGGGGGAGCAGTACTTC. Its protein product is CASSFLGGEQYF.

The chain couples TRBV18 to TRBJ2-1; 15 bases are a match to TRBD2. This CDR3 contains 15 residues. The germline gives CDR1 KGHSH, CDR2 LQKENI. The V segment lost 6 bases and the J segment 7 bases; nucleotides outside the gene matches: 4. CDR3 residues: CASSRGTSGGNEQFF. The DNA for the CDR3 is TGTGCCAGCTCTCGCGGGACTAGCGGGGGGAATGAGCAGTTCTTC.

This rearrangement joins TRBV11-2 to TRBJ2-5, with 7 bases fitting TRBD2. Germline V gene sequence: CDR1 SGHAT, CDR2 FQNNGV. The length of the CDR3 is 14 residues. The trim removed 4 bases at V and 5 bases at J, leaving 7 bases unmatched. Written as DNA, the CDR3 is TGTGCCAGCAGCTCCGGACTAGGAGGGGAGACCCAGTACTTC. Translated, it gives CASSSGLGGETQYF.

V gene TRBV6-5 combines with J gene TRBJ1-2; D is unresolved. This CDR3 is 15 amino acids long. Germline V gene lookup returns CDR1 MNHEY and CDR2 SVGAGI. V dropped 0 bases and J dropped 4 bases, with 12 bases sitting between them. The CDR3, as DNA: TGTGCCAGCAGTTACTCCCCGGGTTCATCCTATGGCTACACCTTC. Amino acid sequence: CASSYSPGSSYGYTF.

This chain's CDR3 is CASSSRVNQPQHF. CDR3 coding DNA: TGTGCCAGCAGCTCCAGGGTGAATCAGCCCCAGCATTTT. The rearrangement links TRBV5-5 to TRBJ1-5, with D tentatively TRBD1 (5 bases). V was trimmed by 3 bases and J by 4 bases, leaving 8 bases between them. Germline-derived CDR1 and CDR2 are SGHKS and YYEKEE (reference sequence). This CDR3 has 13 residues.

The chain carries TRBV5-6 and TRBJ1-1, with 7 bases aligning to TRBD1. CDR1 SGHDT and CDR2 YYEEEE come from the germline V gene. The CDR3 loop spans 14 amino acids. The ends lost 4 bases at V and 0 bases at J; junction bases unmatched: 3. CDR3: CASSGGTVNTEAFF. The CDR3 DNA is TGTGCCAGCAGCGGCGGGACAGTGAACACTGAAGCTTTCTTT.

The gene calls are TRBV19 and TRBJ1-5, with 12 bases lining up with TRBD1. V shed 5 bases and J 9 bases; nucleotides not matched to a gene: 5. This CDR3 has 14 residues. Germline V gene data show CDR1 as LNHDA and CDR2 as SQIVND (reference sequence). The CDR3 sequence is CASSRGTGGMPQHF. In DNA form, the CDR3 reads TGTGCCAGTAGTCGGGGGACAGGGGGCATGCCCCAGCATTTT.

In nucleotides, the CDR3 is TGTGCCAGCAGCGTAGGAGGAACGAATAATCAGCCCCAGCATTTT. It codes for CASSVGGTNNQPQHF. The chain has TRBV9 and TRBJ1-5; D ambiguous. The germline V gene encodes CDR1 SGDLS and CDR2 YYNGEE. The V end lost 0 bases, the J end lost 4 bases, and 11 bases lay between the germline ends. The CDR3 spans 15 residues.

Only one count was recorded for this clone. This sequence joins TRBV28 and TRBJ1-1; D is uncertain. The CDR3 runs to 11 residues. The germline gives CDR1 MDHEN, CDR2 SYDVKM. With 6 bases removed from V and 3 bases from J, the gap between germline ends came to 5 bases. The chain's CDR3 is CASSAYTEAFF. In DNA, the CDR3 is TGTGCCAGCAGCGCGTACACTGAAGCTTTCTTT.

The chain employs TRBV5-1 and TRBJ2-7; 9 nucleotides match TRBD1. Germline V lookup: CDR1 SGHRS, CDR2 YFSETQ. The CDR3 is 15 amino acids. The junction had 8 bases not matched to a gene; V was cut back by 4 bases and J by 3 bases. CDR3 nucleotides: TGCGCCAGCAGCCCCATTGGGACAGGGAGCTACGAGCAGTACTTC. Translating it yields CASSPIGTGSYEQYF.

The genes are TRBV2 and TRBJ2-3; TRBD2 aligns across 10 bases. Germline loops: CDR1 SNHLY, CDR2 FYNNEI. Germline trimming cut 4 bases from V and 6 bases from J; bases unmatched to any gene: 7. This CDR3 comprises 15 residues. CDR3 residues: CASSVVAGGTDTQYF. The CDR3 DNA follows: TGTGCCAGCAGTGTAGTAGCGGGGGGTACGGATACGCAGTATTTT.

This clone occurred once. The chain combines TRBV18 with TRBJ1-2; the D gene is possibly TRBD1 (5 bases). The germline V gene has CDR1 KGHSH and CDR2 LQKENI. The CDR3 has 15 residues. Trimming left V 4 bases short and J 3 bases short, with 15 bases between. CDR3 DNA sequence: TGTGCCAGCTCACAATATCAGGGACTTGACTATGGCTACACCTTC. Encoded protein: CASSQYQGLDYGYTF. Complete variable domain (other parts from reference TRBV18 and TRBJ1-2): NAGVMQNPRHLVRRRGQEARLRCSPMKGHSHVYWYRQLPEEGLKFMVYLQKENIIDESGMPKERFSAEFPKEGPSILRIQQVVRGDSAAYFCASSQYQGLDYGYTFGSGTRLTVV.

V is TRBV25-1 and J is TRBJ1-4, with unresolved D. Trimming took 3 bases from V and 2 from J, leaving 7 bases between them. CDR1 is MGHDK and CDR2 is SYGVNS in the germline V gene. This CDR3 comprises 14 residues. The CDR3 here is CASSERLTNEKLFF. CDR3 in DNA: TGTGCCAGCAGTGAGCGGTTGACTAATGAAAAACTGTTTTTT.

The chain joins TRBV5-1 to TRBJ2-7; 10 bases fit TRBD1. This CDR3 is 13 amino acids long. In germline, CDR1 is SGHRS, CDR2 YFSETQ. V was clipped by 6 bases and J by 6 bases; unmatched bases: 6. Here the CDR3 reads CASTVDRGLEQYF. CDR3 nucleotide sequence: TGCGCCAGCACCGTAGACAGGGGGCTCGAGCAGTACTTC.

The rearrangement links TRBV19 to TRBJ2-2; 12 nucleotides match TRBD1. The CDR3 has 17 amino acids. V lost 0 bases and J lost 4; bases outside the gene matches: 3. Germline-derived CDR1 and CDR2 are LNHDA and SQIVND (reference sequence). CDR3 in amino acids: CASSIEPGQGATGELFF. In DNA, the CDR3 is TGTGCCAGTAGTATAGAACCGGGACAGGGGGCCACCGGGGAGCTGTTTTTT.

The chain has TRBV5-6 and TRBJ2-2, with 8 bases matching TRBD2. The CDR3 sequence is 16 residues long. The germline CDR1 and CDR2 sequences are SGHDT and YYEEEE. V dropped 1 base and J dropped 5; count of bases not matched to a gene: 7. CDR3: CASSLWGLVITGELFF. The CDR3 nucleotides are TGTGCCAGCAGCTTGTGGGGACTAGTTATAACCGGGGAGCTGTTTTTT. The complete variable domain, with remaining parts taken from reference TRBV5-6 and TRBJ2-2, reads DAGVTQSPTHLIKTRGQQVTLRCSPKSGHDTVSWYQQALGQGPQFIFQYYEEEERQRGNFPDRFSGHQFPNYSSELNVNALLLGDSALYLCASSLWGLVITGELFFGEGSRLTVL.

The V and J genes are TRBV11-2 and TRBJ1-6, with D perhaps matching TRBD1 (6 bases). Trimming removed 5 bases from V and 4 bases from J, with 9 bases in between. The CDR3 is 14 residues long. Germline V gene data show CDR1 as SGHAT and CDR2 as FQNNGV. CDR3 region: CASSQGQYNSPLHF. CDR3 coding DNA: TGTGCCAGCAGCCAAGGACAGTATAATTCACCCCTCCACTTT.

The chain carries TRBV13 and TRBJ2-3; D call uncertain. Trimming shortened V by 3 bases and J by 4 bases, and 8 bases separated the two germline ends. CDR1 is PRHDT, CDR2 FYEKMQ, per germline (reference sequence). The length of the CDR3 is 13 residues. Here the CDR3 DNA reads TGTGCCAGCAGCTTTGTAGTTCCAGATACGCAGTATTTT. Translating gives CASSFVVPDTQYF.